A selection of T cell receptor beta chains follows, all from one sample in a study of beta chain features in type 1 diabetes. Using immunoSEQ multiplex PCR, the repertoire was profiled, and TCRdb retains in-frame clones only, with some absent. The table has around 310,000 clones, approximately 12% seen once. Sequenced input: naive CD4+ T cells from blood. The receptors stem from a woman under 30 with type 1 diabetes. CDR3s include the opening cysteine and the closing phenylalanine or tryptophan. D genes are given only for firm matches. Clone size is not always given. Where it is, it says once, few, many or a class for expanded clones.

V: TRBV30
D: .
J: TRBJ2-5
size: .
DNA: TGTACCTGGAGTTCCCTACAGGGCCCCCAAGAGACCCAGTACTTC
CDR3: CTWSSLQGPQETQYF

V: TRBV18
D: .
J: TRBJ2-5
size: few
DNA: TGTGCCAGCTCACCGCAAGGAGGGGAGACCCAGTACTTC
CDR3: CASSPQGGETQYF

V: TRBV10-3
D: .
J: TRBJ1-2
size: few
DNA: TGTGCCATCAGCCCCTCACGGGATGGCTACACCTTC
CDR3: CAISPSRDGYTF

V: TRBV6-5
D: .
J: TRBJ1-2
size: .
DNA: TGTGCCAGCAGGATGAGTGTAAACTATGGCTACACCTTC
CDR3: CASRMSVNYGYTF

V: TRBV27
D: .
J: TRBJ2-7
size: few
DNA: TGTGCCAGCAGACAACGGACTCTGAGCTCCTACGAGCAGTACTTC
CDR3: CASRQRTLSSYEQYF

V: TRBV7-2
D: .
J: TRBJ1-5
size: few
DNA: TGTGCCAGCAGCTTAGCGAGGGGGGGCGCATATCAGCCCCAGCATTTT
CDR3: CASSLARGGAYQPQHF

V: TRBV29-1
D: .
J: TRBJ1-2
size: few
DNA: TGCAGCGTTGCCGGTAACTATGGCTACACCTTC
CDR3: CSVAGNYGYTF

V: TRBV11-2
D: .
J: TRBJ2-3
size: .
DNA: TGTGCCAGCAGCTTAGCGGCAGGTACCACAGATACGCAGTATTTT
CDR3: CASSLAAGTTDTQYF

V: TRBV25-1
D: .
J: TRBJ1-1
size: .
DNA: TGTGCCAGCAGTGAATATGCGGGGCGAGGGAACACTGAAGCTTTCTTT
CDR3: CASSEYAGRGNTEAFF

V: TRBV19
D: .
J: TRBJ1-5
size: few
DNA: TGTGCCAGTAGTGCCAAGGTCAGGGTTAACAATCAGCCCCAGCATTTT
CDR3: CASSAKVRVNNQPQHF

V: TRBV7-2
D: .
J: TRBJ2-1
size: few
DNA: TGTGCCAGCGGAAAGGGGGACGAGCAGTTCTTC
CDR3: CASGKGDEQFF

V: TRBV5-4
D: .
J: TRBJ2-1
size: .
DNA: TGTGCCAGCAGCCCGGTAGCGAGCAATGAGCAGTTCTTC
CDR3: CASSPVASNEQFF

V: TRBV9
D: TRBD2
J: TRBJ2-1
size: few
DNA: TGTGCCAGCAGCCAAGAGGGCGTCCTAGCGGGAGGCGGCGATGAGCAGTTCTTC
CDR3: CASSQEGVLAGGGDEQFF

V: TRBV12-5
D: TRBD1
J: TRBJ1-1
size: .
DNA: TGTGCTAGTGGTTGGGACAGGAAGAACACTGAAGCTTTCTTT
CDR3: CASGWDRKNTEAFF

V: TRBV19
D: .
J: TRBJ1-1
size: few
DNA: TGTGCCAGTAGTATAGGACAGAGAATGAACACTGAAGCTTTCTTT
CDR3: CASSIGQRMNTEAFF

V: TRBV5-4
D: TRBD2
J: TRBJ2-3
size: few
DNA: TGTGCCAGCAGCTGGGGCGGGAGCAGCACAGATACGCAGTATTTT
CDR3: CASSWGGSSTDTQYF

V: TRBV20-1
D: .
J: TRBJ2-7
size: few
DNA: TGCAGTGCTTGGAGGGCCCAGCAGCAGTACTTC
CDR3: CSAWRAQQQYF

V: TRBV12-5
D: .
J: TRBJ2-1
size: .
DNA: TGTGCTAGTGGTTTGAAACCCGGCTCCTACAATGAGCAGTTCTTC
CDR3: CASGLKPGSYNEQFF

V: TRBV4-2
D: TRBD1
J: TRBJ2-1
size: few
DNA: TGTGCCAGCAGCCGCGATCGGGACAGGGTTTACAATGAGCAGTTCTTC
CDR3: CASSRDRDRVYNEQFF

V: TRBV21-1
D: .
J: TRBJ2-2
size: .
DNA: TGTGCCAGCAAAAAGGGACTAGTCCCCACCGGGGAGCTGTTTTTT
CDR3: CASKKGLVPTGELFF

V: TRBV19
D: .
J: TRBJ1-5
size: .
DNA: TGTGCCAGTAGTCCACATGAGGGTGGCAATCAGCCCCAGCATTTT
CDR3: CASSPHEGGNQPQHF

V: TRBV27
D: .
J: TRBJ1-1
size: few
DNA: TGTGCCAGCAGAACGGGACACCAATACACTGAAGCTTTCTTT
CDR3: CASRTGHQYTEAFF

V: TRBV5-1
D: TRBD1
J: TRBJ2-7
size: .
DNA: TGCGCCAGCAGCTCTCCTGGTGACGGGACAGTGGGATACGAGCAGTACTTC
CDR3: CASSSPGDGTVGYEQYF

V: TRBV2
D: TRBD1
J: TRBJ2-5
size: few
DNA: TGTGCCAGCAGTGCAGGACAGGGGGCGGGAGAGACCCAGTACTTC
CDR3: CASSAGQGAGETQYF

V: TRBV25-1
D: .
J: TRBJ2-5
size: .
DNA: TGTGCCAGCGTGACTGTTTTAGAAGAGACCCAGTACTTC
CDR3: CASVTVLEETQYF

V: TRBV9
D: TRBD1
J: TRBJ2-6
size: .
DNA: TGTGCCAGCAGCAGCCCCGGGACAGGGGGCGCGGAGGCTGGGGCCAACGTCCTGACTTTC
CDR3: CASSSPGTGGAEAGANVLTF

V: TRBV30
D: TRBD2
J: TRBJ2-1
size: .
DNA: TGTGCCTGCCTACCTCGAGCGGGAGGGAAAAATGAGCAGTTCTTC
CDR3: CACLPRAGGKNEQFF

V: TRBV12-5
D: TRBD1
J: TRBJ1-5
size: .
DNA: TGTGCTAGTGGTTTGGGACAGGGGTATCAGCCCCAGCATTTT
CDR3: CASGLGQGYQPQHF

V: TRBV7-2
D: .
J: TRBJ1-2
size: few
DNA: TGTGCCAGCAGACCCACAGCATTCTATGGCTACACCTTC
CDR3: CASRPTAFYGYTF

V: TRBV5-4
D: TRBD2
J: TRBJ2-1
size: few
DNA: TGTGCCAGCAGCTTGTCCCCCCCGGGGGGTCAGTTCTTC
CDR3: CASSLSPPGGQFF

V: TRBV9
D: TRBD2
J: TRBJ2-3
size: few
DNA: TGTGCCAGCAGCGTAGCCCCCCGGCGGGGGGGAGAAGATACGCAGTATTTT
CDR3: CASSVAPRRGGEDTQYF

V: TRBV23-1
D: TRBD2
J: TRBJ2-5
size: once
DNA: TGCGCCAGCGTTGTTTCGAGCGGGGATAAAGAGACCCAGTACTTC
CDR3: CASVVSSGDKETQYF

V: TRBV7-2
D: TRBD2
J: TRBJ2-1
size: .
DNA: TGTGCCAGCAGATTGGGACCGGGACTATTCAATGAGCAGTTCTTC
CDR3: CASRLGPGLFNEQFF

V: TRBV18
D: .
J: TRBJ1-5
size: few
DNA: TGTGCCAGCTCACCAAGTGGGAGGGGCAATCAGCCCCAGCATTTT
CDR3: CASSPSGRGNQPQHF

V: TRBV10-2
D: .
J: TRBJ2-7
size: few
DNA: TGCGCCAGCAGAGGTCAGGGGAACTACGAGCAGTACTTC
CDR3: CASRGQGNYEQYF

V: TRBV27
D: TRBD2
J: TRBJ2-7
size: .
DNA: TGTGCCAGCAGTTTGGTTAGCGGGAGTTGGTACGAGCAGTACTTC
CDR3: CASSLVSGSWYEQYF

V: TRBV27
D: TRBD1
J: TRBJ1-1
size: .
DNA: TGTGCCAGCAGTTTTGATCGGGACAGGCTGACTGAAGCTTTCTTT
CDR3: CASSFDRDRLTEAFF

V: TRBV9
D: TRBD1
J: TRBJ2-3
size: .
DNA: TGTGCCAGCAGCGTCACAGGGGATACTAGCACAGATACGCAGTATTTT
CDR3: CASSVTGDTSTDTQYF

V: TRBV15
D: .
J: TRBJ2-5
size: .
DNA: TGTGCCACCAGCAGCAACTTGGTGGAGACCCAGTACTTC
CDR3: CATSSNLVETQYF

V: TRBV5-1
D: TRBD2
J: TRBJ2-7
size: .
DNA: TGCGCCAGCGGGGAGCGGGAGGGGGCCTACGAGCAGTACTTC
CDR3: CASGEREGAYEQYF

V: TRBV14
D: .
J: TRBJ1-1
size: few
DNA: TGTGCCAGCAGCTTAGGACAGACCTGGAACACTGAAGCTTTCTTT
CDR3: CASSLGQTWNTEAFF

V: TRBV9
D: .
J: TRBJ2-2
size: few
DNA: TGTGCCAGCAGCGTAGGCGGGGTTGCCGGGGAGCTGTTTTTT
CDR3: CASSVGGVAGELFF

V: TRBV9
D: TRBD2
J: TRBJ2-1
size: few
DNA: TGTGCCAGCAGCGTCGGAGCGGGAGCCGCCTACTCCTACAATGAGCAGTTCTTC
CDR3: CASSVGAGAAYSYNEQFF

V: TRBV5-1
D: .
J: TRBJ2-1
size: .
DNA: TGCGCCAGCAGCCCCCGAACAGCTAGGGGCTTATCGCAGTTCTTC
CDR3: CASSPRTARGLSQFF

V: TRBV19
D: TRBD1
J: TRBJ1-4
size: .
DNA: TGTGCCAGTAGTACTCGACAGGGGGCGCGGGGAAAACTGTTTTTT
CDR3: CASSTRQGARGKLFF

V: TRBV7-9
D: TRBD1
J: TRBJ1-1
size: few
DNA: TGTGCCAGCAGCCGACAGGGGTCCACTGAAGCTTTCTTT
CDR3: CASSRQGSTEAFF

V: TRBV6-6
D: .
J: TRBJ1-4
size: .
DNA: TGTGCCAGCCTCCGAGAGTTAACTAATGAAAAACTGTTTTTT
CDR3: CASLRELTNEKLFF

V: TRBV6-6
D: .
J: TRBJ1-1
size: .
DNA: TGTGCCAGCAGTTATCAGGGAAACACTGAAGCTTTCTTT
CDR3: CASSYQGNTEAFF

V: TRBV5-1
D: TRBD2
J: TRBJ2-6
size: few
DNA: TGCGCCAGCAGCCCGACGGGGGGAAGCTCTGGGGCCAACGTCCTGACTTTC
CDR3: CASSPTGGSSGANVLTF

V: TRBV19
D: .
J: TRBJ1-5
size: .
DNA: TGTGCCAGTAGGCAGTATAGCAATCAGCCCCAGCATTTT
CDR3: CASRQYSNQPQHF

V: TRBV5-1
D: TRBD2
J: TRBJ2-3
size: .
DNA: TGCGCCAGCAGCTTGGGACTAGCGGGAGGCCAGATCGGAGATACGCAGTATTTT
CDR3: CASSLGLAGGQIGDTQYF

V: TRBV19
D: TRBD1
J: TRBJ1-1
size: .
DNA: TGTGCCAGTAGTCGCGGGACAGGGAATGAAGCTTTCTTT
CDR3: CASSRGTGNEAFF

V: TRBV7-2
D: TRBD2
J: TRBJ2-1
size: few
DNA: TGTGCCAGCAGCTTAGGGGAGGGTTCCTACAATGAGCAGTTCTTC
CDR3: CASSLGEGSYNEQFF

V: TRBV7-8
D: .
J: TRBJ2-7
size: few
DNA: TGTGCCAGCAGCAGAGGGCGGGGGCCATACGAGCAGTACTTC
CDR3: CASSRGRGPYEQYF